This entry lists 21 T cell receptor beta chains sequenced from one sample in a study of tumor and adjacent non-tumor tissue in lung cancer. No cell sorting was done before RNA was extracted from the tissue. Three rounds of nested PCR, following a modified ARM-PCR protocol, produced the TCRbeta library. Via MiXCR, TCRdb re-called the multiplex PCR reads, giving one row per CDR3 protein. The table lists approximately 79,000 distinct CDR3 sequences, around two thirds of them singletons. The material sequenced was lung tumor tissue. These receptors were taken from a man in his 70s with non-small cell lung cancer.

With regard to this clonotype: A read error may account for a junction end that differs from germline. J is TRBJ2-7 and V is TRBV11-2, with D possibly matching TRBD1 (6 bases). CDR1 is SGHAT and CDR2 is FQNNGV in the germline V gene. The CDR3 contains 14 residues. The CDR3 region has the DNA TGTGCCAGCAGCTTAGACTACAGGGTCGGCGAGCAGCACTTC. It codes for CASSLDYRVGEQHF. Full variable domain (missing parts from reference TRBV11-2 and TRBJ2-7): EAGVAQSPRYKIIEKRQSVAFWCNPISGHATLYWYQQILGQGPKLLIQFQNNGVVDDSQLPKDRFSAERLKGVDSTLKIQPAKLEDSAVYLCASSLDYRVGEQHFGPGTRLTVT.

The chain links TRBV6-6 to TRBJ1-2; TRBD1 aligns across 7 bases. Germline V CDR1 and CDR2: MNHNY, SVGAGI (reference sequence). This CDR3 is 12 amino acids long. V shed 5 bases, J shed 14 bases, and the junction held 11 bases outside the gene matches. CDR3 sequence (DNA): TGTGCCAGCAGTCCCCCGGGACAGCCCCGTACCTTC. It yields the protein CASSPPGQPRTF.

On this clonotype: One end of the junction fails to match germline, which may point to a read error. V gene TRBV29-1 combines with J gene TRBJ2-3; the D is unclear. Looked up from germline, CDR1 is SQVTM and CDR2 is ANQGSEA. The CDR3 contains 11 residues. In DNA, the CDR3 is TGCAGCGTTGTCCGGGCGAATACACAGTATTTT. Its translation: CSVVRANTQYF.

Note on this clonotype: One end of the junction varies from germline; a read error may be responsible. This chain connects TRBV12-3 or TRBV12-4 to TRBJ1-5; D not certain. This CDR3 has 13 residues. The CDR3 spells CASSLQDNQPQHF. The CDR3 region has the DNA TGTGCCAGCAGTTTGCAGGATAATCAGCCACAGCATTTT.

Remarks on this clonotype: A clone one base away is much larger, so this may be a read error. The chain combines TRBV6-6 with TRBJ2-5; D gene uncertain. There are 13 residues in the CDR3. Per the germline V gene, CDR1 is MNHNY and CDR2 is SVGAGI (reference sequence). The CDR3 nucleotides are TGTGCCAGCAGTTATGCACACCAAGAGACCCAGTGCTTC. Amino acid sequence: CASSYAHQETQCF.

As concerns this clonotype: The junction departs from germline at one end; a sequencing error may be responsible. The chain recombines TRBV29-1 with TRBJ2-7, with TRBD2 identical over 11 bases. Germline V gives CDR1 SQVTM, CDR2 ANQGSEA. The CDR3 totals 15 residues. The CDR3 is CSIASTSGSTYEQYF. The CDR3 region has the DNA TGCAGCATTGCCTCAACTAGCGGGAGCACCTACGAGCAGTACTTT.

This clonotype was detected only a few times. The gene calls are TRBV30 and TRBJ2-4, with D hard to call. The germline gives CDR1 GTSNPN, CDR2 SVGIG (reference sequence). This CDR3 region has 13 residues. V was trimmed by 5 bases and J by 6 bases, leaving 14 bases between them. The CDR3 DNA reads TGTGCCTGGGCCCGTGACGCTACAAACATTCAGTACTTC. It encodes CAWARDATNIQYF. The whole variable domain, remainder taken from reference TRBV30 and TRBJ2-4, is SQTIHQWPATLVQPVGSPLSLECTVEGTSNPNLYWYRQAAGRGLQLLFYSVGIGQISSEVPQNLSASRPQDRQFILSSKKLLLSDSGFYLCAWARDATNIQYFGAGTRLSVL.

Concerning this clonotype itself: One end of the junction is discordant with germline, which a read error may explain. This sequence joins TRBV10-3 and TRBJ1-1; D not certain. From germline, CDR1 is ENHRY and CDR2 SYGVKD. CDR3 length equals 15 residues. The CDR3 nucleotides read TGTGCCATCGGTGAGTCCCAGGACCTGAACACTGAAGCTTCCTTT. This encodes CAIGESQDLNTEASF.

This clonotype has a count of ten or more. The chain carries TRBV6-6 and TRBJ2-6; TRBD2 might be the D (6 bases). The germline gives CDR1 MNHNY, CDR2 SVGAGI (reference sequence). The CDR3 is made up of 17 amino acids. Trimming removed 6 bases from V and 2 bases from J, with 17 bases in between. For the CDR3, the DNA is TGTGCCAGCAGCGACCCGCCGGGAGTCCCTGGGGCCAACGTCCTGACTTTC. Translating it yields CASSDPPGVPGANVLTF.

This clonotype was counted between two and nine times. V is TRBV4-2 and J is TRBJ2-1, with 8 positions matching TRBD2. The CDR3 spans 16 residues. V lost 4 bases and J lost 3; bases outside the gene matches: 8. The germline gives CDR1 LGHNA, CDR2 YNFKEQ. CDR3 region: CASSLAGTSSYNEQFF. The CDR3 coding sequence is TGTGCCAGCAGCCTCGCTGGGACTAGTAGCTACAATGAGCAGTTCTTC.

The sample holds a few counts of this clonotype. The chain links TRBV29-1 to TRBJ2-7; D perhaps matches TRBD2 (5 bases). Trimming shortened V by 8 bases and J by 4 bases, and 21 bases separated the two germline ends. This CDR3 is 14 amino acids long. Germline CDR1 is SQVTM and CDR2 is ANQGSEA. CDR3 DNA: TGCAGCTTTTCCTCTAGTGGGAGCCGATACGAGCAGTACTTC. Residues: CSFSSSGSRYEQYF.

Details on this clonotype: An end of the junction differs from the germline gene, which may be a read error. V usage is TRBV11-2 and J usage is TRBJ2-5, with 7 positions matching TRBD1. The length of the CDR3 is 15 residues. The germline gives CDR1 SGHAT, CDR2 FQNNGV. The CDR3 nucleotides are TGTGCCAGCAGGTGGGCCAGGACAGGCCAAGAGACCCAGCACTTC. Translated: CASRWARTGQETQHF.

The gene calls are TRBV11-1 and TRBJ2-3; tentative D call: TRBD1 (5 bases). V dropped 7 bases and J dropped 2 bases, with 16 bases sitting between them. Germline V gives CDR1 SGHAT, CDR2 FQDESV (reference sequence). The CDR3 is 15 residues long. The CDR3 spells CASIQVRAHTDTQYF. The CDR3 DNA follows: TGTGCCAGCATCCAAGTCAGGGCCCACACAGATACGCAGTATTTT.

This clonotype showed up many times. The rearrangement links TRBV28 to TRBJ2-1, with 9 bases lining up with TRBD2. This CDR3 is 17 amino acids long. Germline CDR1 MDHEN, CDR2 SYDVKM. The V segment lost 5 bases and the J segment 12 bases; nucleotides outside the gene matches: 20. The CDR3 DNA reads as TGTGCCAGCAGTGGGGGTCAGTCGCGGGGGGGCCGATTGGGGCAGTTCTTC. Its translation is CASSGGQSRGGRLGQFF.

CDR3 in amino acids: CASKLSGAGNSYMQYF. DNA for the CDR3: TGTGCCAGCAAACTGAGTGGGGCGGGGAACTCCTACATGCAGTACTTC. The chain has TRBV28 and TRBJ2-7; possible D gene TRBD2, 6 bases. The germline V gene has CDR1 MDHEN and CDR2 SYDVKM. The CDR3 runs to 16 residues. The V end was cut by 7 bases, the J end by 9 bases, with 28 bases between.

Remarks on this clonotype: The germline gene is not matched at one end of the junction; a read error may be the cause. The V gene is TRBV6-2 or TRBV6-3, the J gene TRBJ2-7; no firm D call. This CDR3 spans 18 amino acids. Germline CDR1 MNHEY, CDR2 SVGEGT. CDR3 sequence (DNA): TGTGCCAACAGTTACGACGGTGCCGCGGCTTTGAGCTCCTACGAGCAGTACTTC. Protein: CANSYDGAAALSSYEQYF.

V gene TRBV12-3 or TRBV12-4 combines with J gene TRBJ2-2; tentatively, D is TRBD2 (6 bases). Trimming cost V 0 bases and J 6 bases, with 14 bases left between them. This CDR3 has 16 residues. The CDR3 region is CASSLASGEGSGELFF. CDR3 nucleotides: TGTGCCAGCAGTTTAGCTTCGGGAGAAGGGTCCGGGGAGCTGTTTTTT.

Remarks on this clonotype: A read error is likely, as this CDR3 ends without the conserved phenylalanine or tryptophan. The CDR3 loop is CASSYRGSSYNSPLHL. In nucleotides, the CDR3 is TGTGCCAGCAGTTACCGCGGGAGCTCCTATAATTCGCCCCTCCACCTT. The chain carries TRBV6-2 or TRBV6-3 and TRBJ1-6; D gene uncertain. CDR1 MNHEY and CDR2 SVGEGT come from the germline V gene. The CDR3 runs to 16 residues.

A note on this clonotype: Since a much larger clone is just one base distant, this may be a read error. This sequence joins TRBV7-8 and TRBJ2-1; D is undetermined. Trimming cost V 3 bases and J 12 bases, with 21 bases left between them. The CDR3 is made up of 15 amino acids. From germline, CDR1 is SGHVS and CDR2 FQNEAQ. The CDR3 DNA reads TGTGCCAGCAGCTTCGAACCTAGACGAGGCGATGGGCAGTTCTTC. It encodes CASSFEPRRGDGQFF.

Regarding this clonotype: The junction shows a germline mismatch at one end, possibly a read error. The V call is TRBV20-1, the J call TRBJ2-7; D remains ambiguous. Germline V lookup: CDR1 DFQATT, CDR2 SNEGSKA (reference sequence). CDR3 length: 12 residues. The CDR3 sequence is CRARSNPYEQYF. The CDR3 region has the DNA TGCAGAGCTAGATCTAACCCCTACGAGCAGTACTTC.

About this clonotype: An end of the junction does not agree with germline; a read error may underlie this. This chain connects TRBV4-1 to TRBJ2-6, with unresolved D. The CDR3 covers 17 residues. Germline V gives CDR1 MGHRA, CDR2 YSYEKL. The CDR3 sequence is CASGQELSVSEANVLTF. DNA of the CDR3: TGCGCCAGCGGCCAAGAGTTGAGCGTCTCTGAGGCCAACGTCCTGACTTTC.